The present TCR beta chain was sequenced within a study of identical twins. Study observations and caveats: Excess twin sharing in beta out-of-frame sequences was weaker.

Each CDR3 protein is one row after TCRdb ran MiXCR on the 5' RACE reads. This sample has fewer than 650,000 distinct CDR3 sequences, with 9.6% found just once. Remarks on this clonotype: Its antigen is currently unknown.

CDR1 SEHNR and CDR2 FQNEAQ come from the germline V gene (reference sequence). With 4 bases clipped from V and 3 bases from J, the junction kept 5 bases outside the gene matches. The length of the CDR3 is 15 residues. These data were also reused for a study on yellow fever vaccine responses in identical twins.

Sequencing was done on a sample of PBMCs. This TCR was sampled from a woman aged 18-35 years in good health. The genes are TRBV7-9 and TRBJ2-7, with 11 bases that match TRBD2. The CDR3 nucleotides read TGTGCCAGCAGCTGGGCCCTAGCGGGGGGCTACGAGCAGTACTTC. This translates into CASSWALAGGYEQYF.